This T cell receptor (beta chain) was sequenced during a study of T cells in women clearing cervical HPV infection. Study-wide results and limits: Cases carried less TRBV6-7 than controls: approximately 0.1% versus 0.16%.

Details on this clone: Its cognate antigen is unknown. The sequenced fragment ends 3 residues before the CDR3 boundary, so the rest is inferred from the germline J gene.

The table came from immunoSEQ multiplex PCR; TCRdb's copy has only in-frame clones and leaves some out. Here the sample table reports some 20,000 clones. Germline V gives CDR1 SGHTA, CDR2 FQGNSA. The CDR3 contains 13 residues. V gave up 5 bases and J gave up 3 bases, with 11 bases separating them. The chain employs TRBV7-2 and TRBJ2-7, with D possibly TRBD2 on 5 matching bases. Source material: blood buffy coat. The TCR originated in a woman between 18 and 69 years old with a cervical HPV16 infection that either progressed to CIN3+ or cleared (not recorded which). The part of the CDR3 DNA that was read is TGTGCCAGCAGCGCCGGACTGTACTACGAG. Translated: CASSAGLYYE. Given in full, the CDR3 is CASSAGLYYEQYF.